The 19 T cell receptor beta chains in this list originate from one sample, sequenced in a study of cytomegalovirus exposure and HLA in healthy donors. PCR used 60 Vbeta primers and 13 Jbeta primers. The assay was immunoSEQ multiplex PCR, and TCRdb's table has in-frame clones only and misses some. The sample carries 110,000 to 150,000 clones, more than 8% recorded once. The sequenced material came from PBMCs. Receptors originate from a man aged 50-59 years in good health and CMV-seronegative.

This chain uses TRBV19 with TRBJ1-1; TRBD1 is a possible D gene (6 bases). The germline CDR1 and CDR2 sequences are LNHDA and SQIVND (reference sequence). V lost 3 bases and J 0 bases, leaving 8 bases between the germline ends. CDR3 size: 14 residues. In DNA form, the CDR3 reads TGTGCCAGTAGTATCGGGGGGCTGAACACTGAAGCTTTCTTT. It specifies CASSIGGLNTEAFF.

The chain carries TRBV7-2 and TRBJ1-2; D is possibly TRBD1 (5 bases). This CDR3 has 13 amino acids. Trimming took 1 base from V and 7 from J, leaving 10 bases between them. Germline lookup yields CDR1 SGHTA and CDR2 FQGNSA. The CDR3 here is CASSLDRNGGYTF. The CDR3, as DNA: TGTGCCAGCAGCTTAGACAGGAACGGTGGCTACACCTTC.

The gene calls are TRBV4-1 and TRBJ2-7; TRBD1 aligns across 10 bases. Per germline, CDR1 MGHRA and CDR2 YSYEKL. V shed 2 bases, J shed 4 bases, and the junction held 11 bases outside the gene matches. The length of the CDR3 is 17 residues. CDR3 amino acids: CASSQWAPGQGIYEQYF. In DNA form, the CDR3 reads TGCGCCAGCAGCCAATGGGCTCCGGGACAGGGGATTTACGAGCAGTACTTC.

A few counts support this clone. The gene calls are TRBV25-1 and TRBJ1-1; 12 bases fit TRBD1. Unmatched junction bases numbered 5, after V lost 1 base and J lost 11 bases. The CDR3 spans 14 residues. The germline CDR1 and CDR2 sequences are MGHDK and SYGVNS. The CDR3 protein is CASSEWDRGRVAFF. CDR3 DNA: TGTGCCAGCAGTGAATGGGACAGGGGGCGGGTTGCTTTCTTT.

The sample holds a few counts of this clone. The V gene is TRBV6-5, the J gene TRBJ2-7, with no clear D. Trimming shortened V by 6 bases and J by 1 base, and 10 bases separated the two germline ends. The CDR3 consists of 13 residues. Germline V gene lookup returns CDR1 MNHEY and CDR2 SVGAGI. The chain's CDR3 is CASRADASYEQYF. The CDR3 DNA reads as TGTGCCAGCAGGGCAGATGCATCCTACGAGCAGTACTTC.

There are a few counts of this clone. In nucleotides, the CDR3 is TGTGCCAGCAGTAGGGACAGGGGGAGGGGCACTGAAGCTTTCTTT. Protein product: CASSRDRGRGTEAFF. The J gene is TRBJ1-1, the V gene TRBV2; 11 bases match TRBD1. CDR3 length equals 15 residues. J gave up 4 bases and V 5 bases, and 6 bases lay outside the gene matches. CDR1 and CDR2 (germline): SNHLY, FYNNEI.

A note on this clone: Other nucleotide sequences in the sample specify the same CDR3. The chain employs TRBV9 and TRBJ2-3; D ambiguous. The germline V gene has CDR1 SGDLS and CDR2 YYNGEE. V dropped 1 base and J dropped 0 bases, with 3 bases sitting between them. The CDR3 is 13 residues long. CDR3 amino acids: CASSVTSTDTQYF. The CDR3 DNA follows: TGTGCCAGCAGCGTAACTAGCACAGATACGCAGTATTTT.

This clone was found a few times. The CDR3 ends on some other residue instead of the conserved phenylalanine or tryptophan, so this is likely a read error. The V and J genes are TRBV4-1 and TRBJ1-2, with a weak D call TRBD1 (6 bases). The V end lost 4 bases, the J end lost 0 bases, and 9 bases lay between the germline ends. The CDR3 contains 14 residues. Germline CDR1 MGHRA, CDR2 YSYEKL. The CDR3 bases are TGCGCCAGCAGCCGGGGGGGCGCTAACTATGGCTACACCCTC. Its translation: CASSRGGANYGYTL.

This rearrangement joins TRBV19 to TRBJ2-7, with 7 bases identical to TRBD2. In germline, CDR1 is LNHDA, CDR2 SQIVND (reference sequence). CDR3 length: 14 residues. V shed 9 bases, J shed 4 bases, and the junction held 12 bases outside the gene matches. The CDR3 is CASSSSGRAYEQYF. DNA for the CDR3: TGTGCCAGCTCAAGCAGTGGGAGGGCGTACGAGCAGTACTTC.

This clone appeared a few times. The chain couples TRBV4-1 to TRBJ2-7; TRBD1 matches 7 bases. The V segment lost 3 bases and the J segment 4 bases; nucleotides outside the gene matches: 6. This CDR3 has 14 residues. CDR1 and CDR2 from the germline V gene are MGHRA and YSYEKL. This chain's CDR3 is CASSQPGQPYEQYF. The CDR3 bases are TGCGCCAGCAGCCAGCCGGGACAGCCGTACGAGCAGTACTTC.

The chain employs TRBV30 and TRBJ1-1, with 7 positions matching TRBD1. Germline assignment: CDR1 GTSNPN and CDR2 SVGIG (reference sequence). This CDR3 has 13 residues. V was pared by 5 bases and J by 1 base, with 4 bases of the junction left unmatched. The CDR3 reads CAWERQGNTEAFF. In DNA form, the CDR3 reads TGTGCCTGGGAACGACAGGGGAACACTGAAGCTTTCTTT.

The CDR3 sequence is CAWSVSGVADTQYF. CDR3 nucleotide sequence: TGTGCCTGGAGTGTTAGCGGGGTAGCGGATACGCAGTATTTT. The rearrangement links TRBV30 to TRBJ2-3; TRBD2 aligns across 8 bases. Trimming removed 0 bases from V and 6 bases from J; junction bases left unmatched: 5. Germline values: CDR1 GTSNPN, CDR2 SVGIG (reference sequence). The CDR3 is 14 amino acids.

V gene TRBV2 combines with J gene TRBJ2-7, with 7 bases fitting TRBD1. The germline CDR1 and CDR2 sequences are SNHLY and FYNNEI. V was pared by 3 bases and J by 2 bases, with 13 bases of the junction left unmatched. This CDR3 has 17 amino acids. This chain's CDR3 is CASSDSSGRDRTYEQYF. CDR3 coding DNA: TGTGCCAGCAGTGATTCTTCTGGTAGGGACAGAACCTACGAGCAGTACTTC.

This clone was picked up a small number of times. V is TRBV11-2 and J is TRBJ1-1; 8 bases match TRBD1. Germline-derived CDR1 and CDR2 are SGHAT and FQNNGV. J lost 5 bases, V lost 5 bases, and 10 bases had no gene match. This CDR3 is 15 amino acids long. The CDR3 bases are TGTGCCAGCAGCCCGAATGACAGGGGATGGACTGAAGCTTTCTTT. Protein: CASSPNDRGWTEAFF.

This clone has more than one count but fewer than ten. The chain employs TRBV5-1 and TRBJ2-1; 9 positions match TRBD2. CDR1 SGHRS and CDR2 YFSETQ come from the germline V gene. This CDR3 has 15 residues. The V and J ends lost 0 bases and 9 bases, in that order; junction bases with no gene match: 7. CDR3: CASSLGLAAFGEQFF. The DNA of the CDR3 is TGCGCCAGCAGCTTGGGACTAGCGGCTTTTGGTGAGCAGTTCTTC.

There are a few counts of this clone. The chain joins TRBV7-9 to TRBJ1-2; D not resolved. This CDR3 is 13 amino acids long. CDR1 is SEHNR, CDR2 FQNEAQ, per germline (reference sequence). Trimming removed 4 bases from V and 4 bases from J, with 10 bases in between. The CDR3 coding sequence is TGTGCCAGCAGCTCATCAGGAATCTATGGCTACACCTTC. Translation gives CASSSSGIYGYTF. Looking up the rest from reference TRBV7-9 and TRBJ1-2 gives the full variable domain: DTGVSQNPRHKITKRGQNVTFRCDPISEHNRLYWYRQTLGQGPEFLTYFQNEAQLEKSRLLSDRFSAERPKGSFSTLEIQRTEQGDSAMYLCASSSSGIYGYTFGSGTRLTVV.

This clone was counted between two and nine times. The V call is TRBV5-4, the J call TRBJ2-1, with 8 bases that match TRBD2. The CDR3 has 16 amino acids. The V gene's germline CDR1 is SGHNT and CDR2 YYREEE (reference sequence). Trimming removed 0 bases from V and 4 bases from J; junction bases left unmatched: 6. CDR3 protein: CASSLELAGWYNEQFF. Written as DNA, the CDR3 is TGTGCCAGCAGCTTGGAATTAGCGGGATGGTACAATGAGCAGTTCTTC.

This clone turned up a few times. The chain is built from TRBV5-1 and TRBJ2-2, with 11 positions matching TRBD2. The V gene end was trimmed by 0 bases and the J gene end by 5 bases; junction bases not matched to a gene: 3. This CDR3 spans 16 amino acids. Germline V gives CDR1 SGHRS, CDR2 YFSETQ. The chain's CDR3 is CASSLVLAGATGELFF. The CDR3 DNA is TGCGCCAGCAGCTTGGTACTAGCGGGAGCGACCGGGGAGCTGTTTTTT.

The chain couples TRBV6-4 to TRBJ1-1; D ambiguous. CDR1 and CDR2 (germline): MRHNA, SNTAGT. CDR3 length: 13 amino acids. Trimming shortened V by 3 bases and J by 0 bases, and 5 bases separated the two germline ends. CDR3 in DNA: TGTGCCAGCAGTGAACAGCTGAACACTGAAGCTTTCTTT. It yields the protein CASSEQLNTEAFF.